This T cell receptor (beta chain) comes out of a study of blood T cells in healthy people across ages. Whole-study results and caveats: A roughly linear age-dependent decrease characterized TCR beta diversity per million T cells.

Notes on this clonotype: Its antigen remains unknown.

Germline-derived CDR1 and CDR2 are MNHNY and SVGAGI (reference sequence). The V segment lost 7 bases and the J segment 3 bases; nucleotides outside the gene matches: 7. The CDR3 is 15 amino acids. The use of a sample-barcoded 5' primer and a J-beta primer mix characterized a second PCR of roughly 7 to 12 cycles. Each cDNA molecule carried a tag from a template-switch adaptor that contained 12 random nucleotides. Every individual sample yielded 2.5 million or more paired-end reads (each containing CDR3). TCRdb fed the 5' RACE reads into MiXCR, producing one record per CDR3 protein. The table has 540,000 or so distinct CDR3 sequences, around 24% seen once; the top ten hold approximately 10%. This same sample was also taken into another study, of T cells of mothers and their children. That study adds: Reads obtained per mother exceeded 10 million TCR beta CDR3 reads, with about 3 million obtained per child.

Sequenced sample: blood. The chain has TRBV6-6 and TRBJ1-2, with 11 bases that match TRBD1. This receptor was identified in a boy aged 5-17 years in good health. CDR3 nucleotides: TGTGCCAGCACCCGGGGACAGGGGGAACACTATGGCTACACCTTC. This gives the protein CASTRGQGEHYGYTF.